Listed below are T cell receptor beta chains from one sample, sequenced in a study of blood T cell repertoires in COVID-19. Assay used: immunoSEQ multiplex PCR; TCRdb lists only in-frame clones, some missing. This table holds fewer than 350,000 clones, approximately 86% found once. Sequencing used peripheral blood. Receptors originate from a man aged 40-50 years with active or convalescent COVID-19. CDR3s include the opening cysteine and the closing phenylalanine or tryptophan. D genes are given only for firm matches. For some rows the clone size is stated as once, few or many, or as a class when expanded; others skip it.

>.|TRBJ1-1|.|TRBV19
TGTGCCAGTAGTACAACACTGAACACTGAAGCTTTCTTT
CASSTTLNTEAFF
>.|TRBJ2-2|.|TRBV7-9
TGTGCCAGCAGCCCAATAGGTTGGGACTCGAACACCGGGGAGCTGTTTTTT
CASSPIGWDSNTGELFF
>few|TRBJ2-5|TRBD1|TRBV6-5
TGTGCCAGCTCTCCGGGACAGGGGTGGGAGACCCAGTACTTC
CASSPGQGWETQYF
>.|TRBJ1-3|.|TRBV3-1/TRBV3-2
TGTGCCAGCAGTCCCCGGAGCTCTGGAAACACCATATATTTT
CASSPRSSGNTIYF
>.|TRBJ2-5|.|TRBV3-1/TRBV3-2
TGTGCCAGCAGCCAAGTGCCCCTAGGGACCCAGTACTTC
CASSQVPLGTQYF
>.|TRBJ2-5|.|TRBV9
TGTGCCAGCAGCCCGTGGGAGATACAAGAGACCCAGTACTTC
CASSPWEIQETQYF
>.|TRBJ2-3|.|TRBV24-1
TGTGCCACCAGTGATTTAACGGGAGAAGGCACAGATACGCAGTATTTT
CATSDLTGEGTDTQYF
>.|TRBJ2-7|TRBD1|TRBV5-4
TGTGCCAGCAGCTTGGCCACAGGGGACTACGAGCAGTACTTC
CASSLATGDYEQYF
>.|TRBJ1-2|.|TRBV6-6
TGTGCCAGCAGTTTATTGACAGGACCCAATGGCTACACCTTC
CASSLLTGPNGYTF
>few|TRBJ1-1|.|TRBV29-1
TGCAGCGCTCAGGGGCCCACTGAAGCTTTCTTT
CSAQGPTEAFF
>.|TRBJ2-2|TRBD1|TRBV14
TGTGCCAGCCGGGGGACAGGGGGCCCCGGGGAGCTGTTTTTT
CASRGTGGPGELFF
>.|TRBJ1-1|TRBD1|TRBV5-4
TGTGCCAGCTCCCCGATGGGACAGCCGAACACTGAAGCTTTCTTT
CASSPMGQPNTEAFF
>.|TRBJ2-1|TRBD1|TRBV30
TGTGCCTGGAGTCCCCGGGACAGGACAAACAATGAGCAGTTCTTC
CAWSPRDRTNNEQFF
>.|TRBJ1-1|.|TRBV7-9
TGTGCCAGCAGCTTACAACAGGGTAACACTGAAGCTTTCTTT
CASSLQQGNTEAFF
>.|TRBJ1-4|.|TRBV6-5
TGTGCCAGCAGTTACTCGCCGGGAGGCGATGAAAAACTGTTTTTT
CASSYSPGGDEKLFF
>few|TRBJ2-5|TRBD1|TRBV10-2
TGCGCCAGCAGTTCCAGGGGGCCGGAGACCCAGTACTTC
CASSSRGPETQYF